Listed here are 13 T cell receptor beta chains from one sample, sequenced in a study of cytomegalovirus exposure and HLA in healthy donors. The primer mix had 60 Vbeta and 13 Jbeta primers. Repertoires were generated with immunoSEQ multiplex PCR, while TCRdb's copy carries only in-frame clones and drops some. The table has 130,000 to 150,000 clones, about three quarters seen once. The sequenced sample was PBMCs. These receptors were collected from a woman aged 25 to 45 in good health and CMV-seronegative.

This rearrangement joins TRBV20-1 to TRBJ2-5; 7 bases are shared with TRBD1. CDR1 DFQATT and CDR2 SNEGSKA come from the germline V gene (reference sequence). The CDR3 contains 11 residues. CDR3 protein: CTGQDQETQYF. DNA for the CDR3: TGCACCGGACAGGACCAAGAGACCCAGTACTTC.

CDR3 DNA: TGTGCCAGCAGCGCCTTAGGGGACTGGGGAGGCTACACCTTC. The encoded protein is CASSALGDWGGYTF. The chain employs TRBV9 and TRBJ1-2, with D possibly TRBD1 on 5 matching bases. The CDR3 is made up of 14 amino acids. The V gene's germline CDR1 is SGDLS and CDR2 YYNGEE. V was clipped by 3 bases and J by 8 bases, with 17 bases between them. The full variable domain, with the rest looked up from reference TRBV9 and TRBJ1-2, is DSGVTQTPKHLITATGQRVTLRCSPRSGDLSVYWYQQSLDQGLQFLIQYYNGEERAKGNILERFSAQQFPDLHSELNLSSLELGDSALYFCASSALGDWGGYTFGSGTRLTVV.

A word on this clone: Other DNA sequences in the same sample also yield this CDR3. This chain uses TRBV5-1 with TRBJ2-7; D is possibly TRBD2 (7 bases). The CDR3 extends over 14 amino acids. The ends were cut back, 4 bases at V and 2 bases at J, with 13 bases in the middle. Germline V lookup: CDR1 SGHRS, CDR2 YFSETQ. CDR3 amino acids: CASSLGGGTYEQYF. CDR3 DNA: TGCGCCAGCAGCCTGGGCGGGGGCACCTACGAGCAGTACTTC. Based on the CDR3 plus reference TRBV5-1 and TRBJ2-7, the full variable domain is KAGVTQTPRYLIKTRGQQVTLSCSPISGHRSVSWYQQTPGQGLQFLFEYFSETQRNKGNFPGRFSGRQFSNSRSEMNVSTLELGDSALYLCASSLGGGTYEQYFGPGTRLTVT.

This chain connects TRBV18 to TRBJ1-6; D is uncertain. CDR3 length: 13 residues. The V and J ends lost 6 bases and 3 bases respectively, with 6 bases between them. CDR1 KGHSH and CDR2 LQKENI come from the germline V gene. DNA of the CDR3: TGTGCCAGCTCTACAAACTATAATTCACCCCTCCACTTT. Translated, it gives CASSTNYNSPLHF. Looking up the rest from reference TRBV18 and TRBJ1-6 gives the full variable domain: NAGVMQNPRHLVRRRGQEARLRCSPMKGHSHVYWYRQLPEEGLKFMVYLQKENIIDESGMPKERFSAEFPKEGPSILRIQQVVRGDSAAYFCASSTNYNSPLHFGNGTRLTVT.

V is TRBV10-2 and J is TRBJ2-7; 13 bases fit TRBD2. The CDR3 is 17 amino acids. After removal of 6 bases from V and 0 bases from J, the junction contained 8 bases not matched to a gene. Per the germline V gene, CDR1 is WSHSY and CDR2 is SAAADI. This CDR3 is CASRGTSGAQSSYEQYF. In nucleotides, the CDR3 is TGCGCCAGCAGGGGGACTAGCGGGGCCCAAAGCTCCTACGAGCAGTACTTC.

Only a few counts were recorded for this clone. The rearrangement uses TRBV27 and TRBJ1-3; 9 bases align to TRBD1. Germline values: CDR1 MNHEY, CDR2 SMNVEV (reference sequence). The ends lost 4 bases at V and 8 bases at J; junction bases unmatched: 9. The CDR3 loop spans 15 amino acids. CDR3 bases: TGTGCCAGCAGTTCGATCGGGACAGGGCGGGACACCATATATTTT. As protein: CASSSIGTGRDTIYF.

The chain couples TRBV19 to TRBJ1-5; maybe TRBD1 (5 bases). The germline V gene has CDR1 LNHDA and CDR2 SQIVND (reference sequence). The ends were cut back, 1 base at V and 3 bases at J, with 13 bases in the middle. CDR3 length: 16 amino acids. The CDR3 coding sequence is TGTGCCAGTAGTATAGTAGGTAGGGGCGCCAATCAGCCCCAGCATTTT. Protein product: CASSIVGRGANQPQHF.

This clone showed up just a few times. This chain connects TRBV5-4 to TRBJ1-2; D call uncertain. Germline V gene data show CDR1 as SGHNT and CDR2 as YYREEE (reference sequence). The CDR3 runs to 14 residues. Trimming took 1 base from V and 1 from J, leaving 8 bases between them. CDR3 DNA: TGTGCCAGCAGCTTGAGGGAGGATAACTATGGCTACACCTTC. It codes for CASSLREDNYGYTF.

The chain combines TRBV4-3 with TRBJ1-2; TRBD1 might be the D (6 bases). V lost 0 bases to trimming and J lost 7 bases, with 9 bases between them. Germline V gene lookup returns CDR1 LGHNA and CDR2 YSLEER. The CDR3 sequence is 13 residues long. The CDR3 sequence: CASSQETGRGYTF. The CDR3 nucleotides are TGCGCCAGCAGCCAAGAGACAGGCCGTGGCTACACCTTC.

V is TRBV5-4 and J is TRBJ2-7, with TRBD2 as a possible D gene (7 bases). Germline-derived CDR1 and CDR2 are SGHNT and YYREEE (reference sequence). The length of the CDR3 is 14 residues. Trimming pared 4 bases from V and 5 bases from J, leaving 16 bases between. The CDR3 loop reads CASSVGGGRDEQYF. As DNA, the CDR3 is TGTGCCAGCAGCGTAGGGGGGGGAAGGGACGAGCAGTACTTC.

The chain couples TRBV19 to TRBJ1-6; 8 nucleotides align to TRBD1. Per the germline V gene, CDR1 is LNHDA and CDR2 is SQIVND (reference sequence). The V and J ends lost 8 bases and 0 bases, in that order; junction bases with no gene match: 3. This CDR3 is 15 amino acids long. The CDR3: CASSGGGSYNSPLHF. Here the CDR3 DNA reads TGTGCCAGTTCAGGGGGCGGCTCCTATAATTCACCCCTCCACTTT.

In its sample, this clone was seen a few times. The chain recombines TRBV5-1 with TRBJ2-3; the match to TRBD2 covers 8 bases. Germline V gene lookup returns CDR1 SGHRS and CDR2 YFSETQ. The ends lost 1 base at V and 6 bases at J; junction bases unmatched: 7. The CDR3 has 15 residues. CDR3 in amino acids: CASSLFERGPDTQYF. Here the CDR3 DNA reads TGCGCCAGCAGCTTGTTCGAGCGGGGGCCGGATACGCAGTATTTT.

The V and J genes are TRBV6-1 and TRBJ2-7; 7 nucleotides match TRBD1. This CDR3 spans 14 amino acids. Germline V gene data show CDR1 as MNHNS and CDR2 as SASEGT. Losses at the gene ends were 4 bases for V and 2 bases for J; bases not matched to a gene: 5. The CDR3 loop reads CASSVTGPAYEQYF. The CDR3 DNA reads TGTGCCAGCAGTGTGACAGGGCCCGCCTACGAGCAGTACTTC.